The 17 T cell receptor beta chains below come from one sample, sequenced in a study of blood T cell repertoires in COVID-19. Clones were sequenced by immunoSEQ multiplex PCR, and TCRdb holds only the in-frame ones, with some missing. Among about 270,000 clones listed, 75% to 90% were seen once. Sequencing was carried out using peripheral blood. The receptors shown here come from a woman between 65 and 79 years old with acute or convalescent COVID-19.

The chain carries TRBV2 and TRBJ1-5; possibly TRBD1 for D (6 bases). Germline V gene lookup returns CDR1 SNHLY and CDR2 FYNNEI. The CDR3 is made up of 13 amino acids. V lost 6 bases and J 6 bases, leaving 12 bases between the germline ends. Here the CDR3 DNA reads TGTGCCAGCAGAACAGGGTCCTCTCAGCCCCAGCATTTT. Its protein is CASRTGSSQPQHF.

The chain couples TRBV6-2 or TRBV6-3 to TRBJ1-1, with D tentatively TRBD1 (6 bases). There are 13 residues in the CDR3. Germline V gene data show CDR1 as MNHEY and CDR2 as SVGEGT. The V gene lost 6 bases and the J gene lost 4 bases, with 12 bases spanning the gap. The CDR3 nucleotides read TGTGCCAGCAGCAGGGAGGGGGGCACTGAAGCTTTCTTT. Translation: CASSREGGTEAFF.

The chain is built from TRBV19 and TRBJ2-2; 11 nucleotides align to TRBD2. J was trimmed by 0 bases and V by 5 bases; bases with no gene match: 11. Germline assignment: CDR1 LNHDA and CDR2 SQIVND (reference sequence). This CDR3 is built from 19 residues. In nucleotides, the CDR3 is TGTGCCAGTAGTCCTGGGACTAGCGGCGATGTATCGAACACCGGGGAGCTGTTTTTT. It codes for CASSPGTSGDVSNTGELFF.

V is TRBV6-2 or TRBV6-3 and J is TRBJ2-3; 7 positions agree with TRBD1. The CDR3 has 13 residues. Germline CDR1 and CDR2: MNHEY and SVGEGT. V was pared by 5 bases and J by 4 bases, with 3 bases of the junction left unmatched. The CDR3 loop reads CASSRGGADTQYF. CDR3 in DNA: TGTGCCAGCAGTAGAGGGGGCGCAGATACGCAGTATTTT.

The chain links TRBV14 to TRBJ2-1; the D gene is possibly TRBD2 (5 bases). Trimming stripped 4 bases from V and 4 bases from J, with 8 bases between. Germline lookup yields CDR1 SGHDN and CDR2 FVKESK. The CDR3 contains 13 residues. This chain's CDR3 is CASSPRRYNEQFF. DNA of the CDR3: TGTGCCAGCAGCCCGCGGAGGTACAATGAGCAGTTCTTC. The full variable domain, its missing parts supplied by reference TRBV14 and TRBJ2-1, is EAGVTQFPSHSVIEKGQTVTLRCDPISGHDNLYWYRRVMGKEIKFLLHFVKESKQDESGMPNNRFLAERTGGTYSTLKVQPAELEDSGVYFCASSPRRYNEQFFGPGTRLTVL.

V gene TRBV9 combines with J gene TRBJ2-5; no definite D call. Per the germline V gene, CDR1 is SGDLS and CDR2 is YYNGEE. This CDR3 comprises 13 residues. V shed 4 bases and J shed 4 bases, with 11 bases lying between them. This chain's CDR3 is CASSSRWRETQYF. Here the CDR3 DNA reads TGTGCCAGCAGCTCCCGGTGGAGAGAGACCCAGTACTTC.

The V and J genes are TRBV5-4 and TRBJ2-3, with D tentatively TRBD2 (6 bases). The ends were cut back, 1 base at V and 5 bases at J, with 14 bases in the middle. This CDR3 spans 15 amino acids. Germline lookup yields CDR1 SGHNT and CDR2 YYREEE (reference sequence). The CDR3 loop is CASSLTGLLKDTQYF. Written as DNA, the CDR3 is TGTGCCAGCAGCTTGACGGGACTCTTGAAAGATACGCAGTATTTT.

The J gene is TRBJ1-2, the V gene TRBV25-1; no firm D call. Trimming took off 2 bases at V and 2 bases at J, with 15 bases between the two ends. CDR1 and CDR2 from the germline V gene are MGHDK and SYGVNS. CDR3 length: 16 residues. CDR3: CASSEKVSSGNYGYTF. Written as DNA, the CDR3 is TGTGCCAGCAGTGAAAAGGTCTCCTCGGGAAACTATGGCTACACCTTC.

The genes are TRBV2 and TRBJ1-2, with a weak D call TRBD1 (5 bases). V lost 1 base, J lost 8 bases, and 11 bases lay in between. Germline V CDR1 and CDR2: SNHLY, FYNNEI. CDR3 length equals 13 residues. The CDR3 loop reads CASSEVRGIGYTF. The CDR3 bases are TGTGCCAGCAGTGAAGTTCGGGGGATCGGCTACACCTTC. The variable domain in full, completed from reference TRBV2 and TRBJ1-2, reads EPEVTQTPSHQVTQMGQEVILRCVPISNHLYFYWYRQILGQKVEFLVSFYNNEISEKSEIFDDQFSVERPDGSNFTLKIRSTKLEDSAMYFCASSEVRGIGYTFGSGTRLTVV.

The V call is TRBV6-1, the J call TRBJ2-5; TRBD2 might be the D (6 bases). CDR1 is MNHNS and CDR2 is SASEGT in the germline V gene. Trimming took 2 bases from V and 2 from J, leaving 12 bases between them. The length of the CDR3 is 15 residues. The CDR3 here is CASSELTGLQETQYF. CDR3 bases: TGTGCCAGCAGTGAACTGACTGGACTACAAGAGACCCAGTACTTC.

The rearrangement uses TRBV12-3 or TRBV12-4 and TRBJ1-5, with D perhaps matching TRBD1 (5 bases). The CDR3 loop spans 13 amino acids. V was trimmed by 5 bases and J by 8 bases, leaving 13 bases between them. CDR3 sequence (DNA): TGTGCCAGCAGTATACATGCGGGGGAGCCCCAGCATTTT. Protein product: CASSIHAGEPQHF.

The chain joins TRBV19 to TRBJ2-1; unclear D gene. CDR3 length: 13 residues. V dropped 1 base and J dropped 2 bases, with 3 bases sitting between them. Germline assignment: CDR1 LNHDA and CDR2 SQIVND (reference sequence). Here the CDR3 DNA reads TGTGCCAGTAGTATAGCTACCTACAATGAGCAGTTCTTC. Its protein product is CASSIATYNEQFF.

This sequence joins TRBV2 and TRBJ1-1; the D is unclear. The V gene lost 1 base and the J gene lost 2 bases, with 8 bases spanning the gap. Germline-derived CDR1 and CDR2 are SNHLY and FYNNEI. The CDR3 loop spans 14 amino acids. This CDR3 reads CASSEDRLNTEAFF. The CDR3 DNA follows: TGTGCCAGCAGTGAAGACAGATTAAACACTGAAGCTTTCTTT.

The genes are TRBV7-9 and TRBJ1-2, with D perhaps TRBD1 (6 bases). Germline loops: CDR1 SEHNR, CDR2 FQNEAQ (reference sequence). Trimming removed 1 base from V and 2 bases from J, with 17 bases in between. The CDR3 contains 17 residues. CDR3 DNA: TGTGCCAGCAGCTTAGTGGTAGGGAGGGGGTCCAACTATGGCTACACCTTC. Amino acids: CASSLVVGRGSNYGYTF.

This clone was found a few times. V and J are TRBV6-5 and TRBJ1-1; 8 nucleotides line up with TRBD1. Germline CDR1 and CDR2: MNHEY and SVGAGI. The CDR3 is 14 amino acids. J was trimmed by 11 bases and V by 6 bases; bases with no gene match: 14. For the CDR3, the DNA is TGTGCCAGCAGCCTGACAGGGGCTTCCCAGAGGGCTTTCTTT. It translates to CASSLTGASQRAFF.

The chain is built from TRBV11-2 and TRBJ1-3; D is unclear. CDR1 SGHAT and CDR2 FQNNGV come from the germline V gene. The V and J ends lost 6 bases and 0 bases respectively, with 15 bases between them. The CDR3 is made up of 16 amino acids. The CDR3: CASSFLAPTSGNTIYF. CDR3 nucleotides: TGTGCCAGCAGTTTCCTAGCTCCTACCTCTGGAAACACCATATATTTT. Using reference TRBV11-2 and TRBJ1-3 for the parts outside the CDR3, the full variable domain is EAGVAQSPRYKIIEKRQSVAFWCNPISGHATLYWYQQILGQGPKLLIQFQNNGVVDDSQLPKDRFSAERLKGVDSTLKIQPAKLEDSAVYLCASSFLAPTSGNTIYFGEGSWLTVV.

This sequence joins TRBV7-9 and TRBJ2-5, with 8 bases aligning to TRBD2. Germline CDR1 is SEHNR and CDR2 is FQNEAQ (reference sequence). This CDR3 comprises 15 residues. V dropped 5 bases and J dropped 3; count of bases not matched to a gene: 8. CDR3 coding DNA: TGTGCCAGCAGCCTCACCCGGGGGGGCAAAGAGACCCAGTACTTC. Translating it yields CASSLTRGGKETQYF.